The present TCR beta chain was sequenced within a study of response to subunit inactivated influenza vaccine. TCRdb analysed the RT-PCR reads with MiXCR anew, one entry per CDR3 protein. Among a few hundred thousand distinct CDR3 sequences, about 15% were seen once, and the ten largest hold 8.5% to 14%. The CDR3 is 13 residues long. The junction had 5 bases not matched to a gene; V was cut back by 4 bases and J by 3 bases. Germline CDR1 is GTSNPN and CDR2 is SVGIG (reference sequence). This clonotype was seen a few times. The source of this sequence is a man aged 45 to 65 who received an inactivated influenza vaccine. The source material was PBMCs from blood, sampled about 12 days after vaccination. The chain carries TRBV30 and TRBJ1-1; the match to TRBD1 covers 7 bases. The CDR3 DNA reads TGTGCCTGGATTCCAGGGGGGGACACTGAAGCTTTCTTT. Residues: CAWIPGGDTEAFF.